The 29 T cell receptor beta chains given below trace back to one sample, sequenced in a study of radiation and T cells in renal cell carcinoma. Produced via immunoSEQ multiplex PCR; TCRdb's table is partial and in-frame only. The sample records 100,000 to 150,000 clones, about four fifths being singletons. This sample's time point: blood 2 weeks post-SBRT. The treatment denotes: 15 Gy SBRT to primary tumor, nephrectomy 4 weeks later. Sequenced here: blood, sampled from a patient whose treatment included radiotherapy and nephrectomy. These receptors all stem from a man aged 45 to 65 with renal cell carcinoma.

The chain combines TRBV7-2 with TRBJ1-1; TRBD1 aligns across 7 bases. V lost 1 base and J lost 1; bases outside the gene matches: 3. This CDR3 contains 15 residues. Germline V gives CDR1 SGHTA, CDR2 FQGNSA. The CDR3 is CASSLGGTANTEAFF. CDR3 DNA: TGTGCCAGCAGCTTAGGGGGGACAGCGAACACTGAAGCTTTCTTT.

The chain combines TRBV9 with TRBJ2-5; D tentatively fits TRBD1 or TRBD2 (5 bases each). V lost 0 bases to trimming and J lost 1 base, with 7 bases between them. The CDR3 covers 14 residues. Per the germline V gene, CDR1 is SGDLS and CDR2 is YYNGEE. CDR3 sequence reads: CASSVDGTQETQYF. The CDR3 nucleotides read TGTGCCAGCAGCGTAGACGGGACCCAAGAGACCCAGTACTTC.

J is TRBJ2-7 and V is TRBV5-1; 9 bases match TRBD1. Losses at the gene ends were 0 bases for V and 0 bases for J; bases not matched to a gene: 7. CDR3 length: 17 amino acids. From germline, CDR1 is SGHRS and CDR2 YFSETQ. In DNA, the CDR3 is TGCGCCAGCAGCTTGGGGGGCCTGACAGGGGGCTCCTACGAGCAGTACTTC. The encoded protein is CASSLGGLTGGSYEQYF.

This sequence joins TRBV10-2 and TRBJ1-2, with a possible D match to TRBD1 (6 bases). Between the trimmed V and J ends, which lost 4 bases and 5 bases, there was a span of 20 bases. This CDR3 contains 16 residues. From germline, CDR1 is WSHSY and CDR2 SAAADI. CDR3 bases: TGCGCCAGCAGTGGACCCAGGCGGGGGGCGCGGTATGGCTACACCTTC. Its protein is CASSGPRRGARYGYTF.

The rearrangement uses TRBV29-1 and TRBJ1-2, with D possibly matching TRBD1 (6 bases). Trimming shortened V by 0 bases and J by 7 bases, and 24 bases separated the two germline ends. This CDR3 region has 17 residues. Germline values: CDR1 SQVTM, CDR2 ANQGSEA. As DNA, the CDR3 is TGCAGCGTTGAAGATGTGGACAGCCGAATCCCCGGCTCTGGCTACACCTTC. This encodes CSVEDVDSRIPGSGYTF.

The chain is built from TRBV19 and TRBJ2-1, with TRBD2 matching over 7 bases. Germline V CDR1 and CDR2: LNHDA, SQIVND (reference sequence). The V gene end was trimmed by 4 bases and the J gene end by 7 bases; junction bases not matched to a gene: 10. The CDR3 totals 15 residues. For the CDR3, the DNA is TGTGCCAGTAGTAGCCTTCCTCTAGCGGCAAATGAGCAGTTCTTC. The encoded protein is CASSSLPLAANEQFF.

The rearrangement links TRBV30 to TRBJ2-5, with 8 positions matching TRBD1. The germline gives CDR1 GTSNPN, CDR2 SVGIG (reference sequence). CDR3 length: 13 residues. The junction had 1 base not matched to a gene; V was cut back by 2 bases and J by 2 bases. CDR3 sequence: CAWSQGAQETQYF. The CDR3 DNA sequence: TGTGCCTGGAGTCAGGGGGCTCAAGAGACCCAGTACTTC.

The chain has TRBV14 and TRBJ2-5, with unresolved D. There are 15 residues in the CDR3. Germline-derived CDR1 and CDR2 are SGHDN and FVKESK. V shed 1 base and J shed 5 bases, with 14 bases lying between them. CDR3 protein: CASSQVGRSRETQYF. CDR3 coding DNA: TGTGCCAGCAGCCAAGTAGGAAGGAGCAGGGAGACCCAGTACTTC.

The chain employs TRBV5-1 and TRBJ2-1; 8 nucleotides agree with TRBD2. CDR3 length: 16 amino acids. The trim removed 0 bases at V and 2 bases at J, leaving 4 bases unmatched. Germline CDR1 and CDR2: SGHRS and YFSETQ. The CDR3 bases are TGCGCCAGCAGCTTGGTGGCTAGCGGGCCCTACAATGAGCAGTTCTTC. Translating gives CASSLVASGPYNEQFF.

This CDR3 is CASSGEPGETQYF. CDR3 coding DNA: TGCGCCAGCAGTGGCGAACCCGGGGAGACCCAGTACTTC. The chain couples TRBV5-1 to TRBJ2-5; D unclear. The CDR3 has 13 amino acids. Trimming cost V 5 bases and J 5 bases, with 13 bases left between them. CDR1 and CDR2 from the germline V gene are SGHRS and YFSETQ.

This clone has only one observation. In nucleotides, the CDR3 is TGTGCCAGCGAGGCAGATCTAAACTACGAGCAGTACTTC. This sequence encodes CASEADLNYEQYF. The chain carries TRBV25-1 and TRBJ2-5; no clear D gene. The DNA matches TRBJ2-7 better at its end, which makes the J call doubtful. The CDR3 has 13 amino acids. Germline V gene sequence: CDR1 MGHDK, CDR2 SYGVNS.

This chain links TRBV6-5 with TRBJ2-5, with TRBD2 identical over 10 bases. The V and J ends lost 5 bases and 3 bases, in that order; junction bases with no gene match: 3. This CDR3 spans 14 amino acids. In germline, CDR1 is MNHEY, CDR2 SVGAGI. CDR3 nucleotides: TGTGCCAGCAGTCCAGGGACTAGCGAAGAGACCCAGTACTTC. Its protein is CASSPGTSEETQYF.

V is TRBV5-4 and J is TRBJ1-3; the match to TRBD1 covers 8 bases. Per the germline V gene, CDR1 is SGHNT and CDR2 is YYREEE (reference sequence). This CDR3 is built from 16 residues. With V trimmed by 4 bases and J by 4 bases, 10 bases remained unmatched. DNA of the CDR3: TGTGCCAGCAGCGGCGACAGGGGCTCGGGCGGAAACACCATATATTTT. Protein: CASSGDRGSGGNTIYF.

The chain employs TRBV5-6 and TRBJ1-4, with a tentative D call TRBD1 (6 bases). CDR3 length: 17 amino acids. The germline V and J ends were trimmed by 4 bases and 0 bases, with 16 bases remaining between them. Germline-derived CDR1 and CDR2 are SGHDT and YYEEEE. DNA of the CDR3: TGTGCCAGCAGCAAAAGAAGGGGGTCTGCAACTAATGAAAAACTGTTTTTT. Its translation is CASSKRRGSATNEKLFF. Drawing the rest from reference TRBV5-6 and TRBJ1-4, the complete variable domain is DAGVTQSPTHLIKTRGQQVTLRCSPKSGHDTVSWYQQALGQGPQFIFQYYEEEERQRGNFPDRFSGHQFPNYSSELNVNALLLGDSALYLCASSKRRGSATNEKLFFGSGTQLSVL.

This chain uses TRBV7-2 with TRBJ1-5; D is uncertain. CDR3 size: 13 residues. The germline V and J ends were trimmed by 3 bases and 5 bases, with 8 bases remaining between them. The germline V gene has CDR1 SGHTA and CDR2 FQGNSA. Here the CDR3 reads CASSFSGDQPQHF. In DNA form, the CDR3 reads TGTGCCAGCAGCTTTTCCGGGGATCAGCCCCAGCATTTT.

The V and J genes are TRBV30 and TRBJ2-1, with 8 nucleotides matching TRBD2. Germline trimming cut 8 bases from V and 7 bases from J; bases unmatched to any gene: 16. The germline CDR1 and CDR2 sequences are GTSNPN and SVGIG (reference sequence). The CDR3 is 15 residues long. DNA of the CDR3: TGTGCCGTCAGCGGGGGCGCGGAGTACTGGAATGAGCAGTTCTTC. This gives the protein CAVSGGAEYWNEQFF.

The chain has TRBV6-5 and TRBJ2-7; 11 bases agree with TRBD1. Germline CDR1 MNHEY, CDR2 SVGAGI. This CDR3 spans 15 amino acids. Trimming at V came to 1 base and at J to 4 bases, leaving 3 bases not matched to a gene. The CDR3 bases are TGTGCCAGCAGTTACTGGACAGGGGGCCCGTACGAGCAGTACTTC. Its protein product is CASSYWTGGPYEQYF.

The chain links TRBV6-5 to TRBJ2-7; TRBD1 or TRBD2 may be the D gene (6 bases each). This CDR3 is 15 amino acids long. The germline V gene has CDR1 MNHEY and CDR2 SVGAGI. Trimming removed 6 bases from V and 6 bases from J, with 21 bases in between. In nucleotides, the CDR3 is TGTGCCAGCAGCCTTCTGGGGGGCGAACGTCGCGAGCAGTACTTC. Protein: CASSLLGGERREQYF.

The chain joins TRBV5-4 to TRBJ2-1; D gene uncertain. The CDR3 loop spans 17 amino acids. V lost 0 bases, J lost 5 bases, and 18 bases lay in between. Per germline, CDR1 SGHNT and CDR2 YYREEE (reference sequence). The CDR3 protein is CASSLAVAPNRDNEQFF. Written as DNA, the CDR3 is TGTGCCAGCAGCTTGGCCGTAGCTCCCAACAGAGACAATGAGCAGTTCTTC. Combining the CDR3 with reference TRBV5-4 and TRBJ2-1 gives the whole variable domain ETGVTQSPTHLIKTRGQQVTLRCSSQSGHNTVSWYQQALGQGPQFIFQYYREEENGRGNFPPRFSGLQFPNYSSELNVNALELDDSALYLCASSLAVAPNRDNEQFFGPGTRLTVL.

The V call is TRBV30, the J call TRBJ1-4; D is perhaps TRBD1 (5 bases). CDR3 length: 10 amino acids. CDR1 is GTSNPN, CDR2 SVGIG, per germline (reference sequence). CDR3 sequence (DNA): TGTGCGTTGTGGGGCGGGAAACTGTTTTTT. Encoded protein: CALWGGKLFF.

The chain combines TRBV30 with TRBJ1-4; no reliable D call. The germline CDR1 and CDR2 sequences are GTSNPN and SVGIG (reference sequence). With 2 bases removed from V and 8 bases from J, the gap between germline ends came to 15 bases. This CDR3 spans 14 amino acids. In DNA, the CDR3 is TGTGCCTGGAGTAGGGAGAGGGCAAGCGAAAAACTGTTTTTT. Translating it yields CAWSRERASEKLFF.

This chain connects TRBV19 to TRBJ1-3; no firm D call. The CDR3 extends over 13 amino acids. CDR1 and CDR2 from the germline V gene are LNHDA and SQIVND (reference sequence). V gave up 2 bases and J gave up 4 bases, with 6 bases separating them. The CDR3 loop is CASSIFGGNTIYF. The DNA of the CDR3 is TGTGCCAGTAGTATATTCGGAGGAAACACCATATATTTT.

V usage is TRBV14 and J usage is TRBJ1-4; 9 bases are shared with TRBD1. The CDR3 covers 15 residues. V dropped 4 bases and J dropped 5; count of bases not matched to a gene: 5. Germline V gives CDR1 SGHDN, CDR2 FVKESK. The CDR3: CASSLTGGMNEKLFF. The CDR3 DNA sequence: TGTGCCAGCAGCCTGACAGGGGGGATGAATGAAAAACTGTTTTTT. The full variable domain, rest sourced from reference TRBV14 and TRBJ1-4, is EAGVTQFPSHSVIEKGQTVTLRCDPISGHDNLYWYRRVMGKEIKFLLHFVKESKQDESGMPNNRFLAERTGGTYSTLKVQPAELEDSGVYFCASSLTGGMNEKLFFGSGTQLSVL.

The V gene is TRBV4-2, the J gene TRBJ1-2; 10 nucleotides match TRBD1. V shed 3 bases and J 6 bases; nucleotides not matched to a gene: 4. The CDR3 has 14 amino acids. Germline values: CDR1 LGHNA, CDR2 YNFKEQ. CDR3 loop: CASSHLGQGHGYTF. CDR3 nucleotide sequence: TGTGCCAGCAGCCACCTGGGACAGGGGCATGGCTACACCTTC.

The chain joins TRBV29-1 to TRBJ1-1, with unresolved D. The CDR3 contains 13 residues. Trimming stripped 4 bases from V and 2 bases from J, with 11 bases between. Per germline, CDR1 SQVTM and CDR2 ANQGSEA. CDR3 nucleotide sequence: TGCAGCGTTGTACGGCAGAGCAACACTGAAGCTTTCTTT. Translating it yields CSVVRQSNTEAFF.

This clone was detected only once. The chain combines TRBV10-3 with TRBJ1-1, with TRBD1 as a possible D gene (6 bases). Germline CDR1 reads ENHRY; CDR2 reads SYGVKD. The CDR3 extends over 15 amino acids. Deletions cut 7 bases from V and 3 bases from J, with 18 bases between. The chain's CDR3 is CAINPKGGDYTEAFF. The CDR3 DNA sequence: TGTGCCATCAACCCGAAAGGGGGAGACTACACTGAAGCTTTCTTT.

The rearrangement uses TRBV6-6 and TRBJ1-2; D call uncertain. This CDR3 spans 16 amino acids. The germline V gene has CDR1 MNHNY and CDR2 SVGAGI (reference sequence). Deletions cut 2 bases from V and 8 bases from J, with 21 bases between. The CDR3 here is CASSYTTPNWVGGYTF. The CDR3 DNA is TGTGCCAGCAGTTACACCACTCCTAACTGGGTTGGAGGCTACACCTTC.

The chain has TRBV6-1 and TRBJ2-7; D possibly corresponds to TRBD2 (6 bases). Between the trimmed V and J ends, which lost 0 bases and 2 bases, there was a span of 8 bases. CDR3 length: 14 residues. From germline, CDR1 is MNHNS and CDR2 SASEGT. The CDR3 reads CASSEAGGAYEQYF. The CDR3 nucleotides are TGTGCCAGCAGTGAAGCGGGGGGTGCCTACGAGCAGTACTTC.

This chain joins TRBV2 and TRBJ2-3; D possibly corresponds to TRBD2 (5 bases). The CDR3 runs 12 residues. V shed 7 bases and J shed 9 bases, with 14 bases lying between them. CDR1 is SNHLY, CDR2 FYNNEI, per germline. The DNA of the CDR3 is TGTGCCAGCAAGGAGCGGAGGTCAACGCAGTATTTT. The encoded protein is CASKERRSTQYF.